This TCR beta chain was documented in a study of CD8 T cells in ankylosing spondylitis. In its sample, this clonotype was seen once. Its target is unknown. Study-level points and caveats: Seemingly distinctive of ankylosing spondylitis blood was a TCR beta motif formed by eight highly homologous variants.

CDR1 and CDR2 from the germline V gene are SGHTA and FQGNSA. The CDR3 runs 16 residues. The V and J ends lost 5 bases and 5 bases, in that order; junction bases with no gene match: 13. TCRdb re-called the 5' RACE reads through MiXCR, storing one row per CDR3 protein. The data show roughly 440,000 distinct CDR3 sequences, approximately 17% seen once. The receptor's source is a male donor with ankylosing spondylitis. The chain recombines TRBV7-2 with TRBJ2-5; 8 positions agree with TRBD2. The sample taken for sequencing was blood, either unsorted or a sorted T cell fraction (not recorded which). CDR3 nucleotide sequence: TGTGCCAGCAGCACTGCAATCGGGGGGGTTCGGGAGACCCAGTACTTC. Its protein product is CASSTAIGGVRETQYF. The full variable domain, completed using reference TRBV7-2 and TRBJ2-5, is GAGVSQSPSNKVTEKGKDVELRCDPISGHTALYWYRQSLGQGLEFLIYFQGNSAPDKSGLPSDRFSAERTGGSVSTLTIQRTQQEDSAVYLCASSTAIGGVRETQYFGPGTRLLVL.